The next 20 T cell receptor beta chains were all read from a single sample in a study of long-term antiretroviral therapy in people with HIV (dated by TCRdb to between 2022 and 2023). The immunoSEQ hsTCRB v3.0 assay was used at survey level resolution for TRB variable region sequencing. In its TCRdb copy, this immuneACCESS table keeps in-frame sequences only and misses some clones. Where compared with another copy, unresolved V genes explain less than half of these, and the others have no known cause. Recorded for this sample are roughly 34,000 clones; 70% to 80% of them occurred a single time. 3% to 3.5% of the sample belongs to the ten largest clones. This specimen was unsorted PBMCs, taken 1.9 years after starting antiretroviral therapy. These receptor sequences come from a man aged 18 to 30 with HIV.

V is TRBV7-9 and J is TRBJ1-2, with D possibly matching TRBD1 (5 bases). Between the trimmed V and J ends, which lost 0 bases and 7 bases, there was a span of 6 bases. The CDR3 covers 12 residues. CDR1 SEHNR and CDR2 FQNEAQ come from the germline V gene (reference sequence). The CDR3 nucleotides read TGTGCCAGCAGCTTAGCGGGACCTGGCTACACCTTC. Its protein product is CASSLAGPGYTF.

The chain has TRBV6-5 and TRBJ1-6; TRBD1 is a possible D gene (5 bases). Germline V gives CDR1 MNHEY, CDR2 SVGAGI. Between the trimmed V and J ends, which lost 2 bases and 7 bases, there was a span of 9 bases. The CDR3 spans 14 residues. The CDR3 nucleotides are TGTGCCAGCAGTTACGGGACGGAAAATTCACCCCTCCACTTT. Translation: CASSYGTENSPLHF.

The CDR3 DNA reads TGTGCCAGTAGAGCTTTTTCCTCCTACAATGAGCAGTTCTTC. Its protein is CASRAFSSYNEQFF. V and J are TRBV19 and TRBJ2-1; no clear D gene. CDR1 LNHDA and CDR2 SQIVND come from the germline V gene (reference sequence). V lost 6 bases and J lost 0, with 9 bases in between. This CDR3 comprises 14 residues.

The chain recombines TRBV18 with TRBJ2-3, with D perhaps matching TRBD1 (6 bases). CDR1 is KGHSH and CDR2 is LQKENI in the germline V gene. The CDR3 length is 16 residues. The V and J ends lost 6 bases and 7 bases respectively, with 23 bases between them. The CDR3 reads CASSKGGQPPRNTQYF. The CDR3, as DNA: TGTGCCAGCTCGAAGGGTGGACAGCCCCCCAGAAATACGCAGTATTTT.

The CDR3 sequence: CASSQEGTAMEQYF. The DNA of the CDR3 is TGCGCCAGCAGCCAAGAAGGGACAGCAATGGAGCAGTACTTC. This rearrangement joins TRBV4-1 to TRBJ2-7, with 7 bases matching TRBD1. V shed 0 bases and J 7 bases; nucleotides not matched to a gene: 6. CDR1 and CDR2 from the germline V gene are MGHRA and YSYEKL. The CDR3 is 14 residues long.

The count of this clone is one. The V and J genes are TRBV14 and TRBJ1-4; D is unclear. Germline V lookup: CDR1 SGHDN, CDR2 FVKESK. Trimming took 1 base from V and 8 from J, leaving 11 bases between them. The CDR3 has 14 residues. The CDR3 DNA reads TGTGCCAGCAGCCAAGTCTATGGCGGGGAAAAACTGTTTTTT. Translating it yields CASSQVYGGEKLFF. Looking up the rest from reference TRBV14 and TRBJ1-4 gives the full variable domain: EAGVTQFPSHSVIEKGQTVTLRCDPISGHDNLYWYRRVMGKEIKFLLHFVKESKQDESGMPNNRFLAERTGGTYSTLKVQPAELEDSGVYFCASSQVYGGEKLFFGSGTQLSVL.

This clone has just a few counts. V gene TRBV27 combines with J gene TRBJ2-7; D is uncertain. This CDR3 spans 13 amino acids. The germline V gene encodes CDR1 MNHEY and CDR2 SMNVEV (reference sequence). Trimming pared 2 bases from V and 5 bases from J, leaving 10 bases between. CDR3 coding DNA: TGTGCCAGCAGTTTAACAGCAGTCCACGAGCAGTACGTC. Translating gives CASSLTAVHEQYV.

The CDR3 DNA follows: TGTGCCAGCAGCTCCCCCGAGAGAGCCAAAAACATTCAGTACTTC. Amino acid sequence: CASSSPERAKNIQYF. The chain has TRBV5-5 and TRBJ2-4; D gene unclear. V was trimmed by 3 bases and J by 0 bases, leaving 10 bases between them. The CDR3 covers 15 residues. Germline V gene sequence: CDR1 SGHKS, CDR2 YYEKEE (reference sequence).

This clone appeared a few times. This rearrangement joins TRBV20-1 to TRBJ2-7, with D perhaps given as TRBD1 or TRBD2 (5 bases each). Per the germline V gene, CDR1 is DFQATT and CDR2 is SNEGSKA (reference sequence). The CDR3 extends over 11 amino acids. V lost 3 bases and J lost 5, with 8 bases in between. The CDR3 loop reads CSASGANEQYF. The CDR3 DNA reads TGCAGTGCTAGCGGGGCCAACGAGCAGTACTTC.

The chain is built from TRBV28 and TRBJ1-6; D gene ambiguous. The germline gives CDR1 MDHEN, CDR2 SYDVKM. The V and J ends lost 6 bases and 14 bases respectively, with 5 bases between them. This CDR3 has 9 residues. For the CDR3, the DNA is TGTGCCAGCAGGCGGGCCCTCCACTTT. It yields the protein CASRRALHF. The entire variable domain, with the rest obtained from reference TRBV28 and TRBJ1-6, is as follows: DVKVTQSSRYLVKRTGEKVFLECVQDMDHENMFWYRQDPGLGLRLIYFSYDVKMKEKGDIPEGYSVSREKKERFSLILESASTNQTSMYLCASRRALHFGNGTRLTVT.

The chain joins TRBV2 to TRBJ1-1; TRBD1 agrees at 7 bases. In germline, CDR1 is SNHLY, CDR2 FYNNEI. CDR3 size: 14 residues. With 7 bases clipped from V and 3 bases from J, the junction kept 8 bases outside the gene matches. The CDR3 sequence is CASMEGARDTEAFF. The CDR3 coding sequence is TGTGCCAGCATGGAGGGGGCGCGAGACACTGAAGCTTTCTTT.

The genes are TRBV7-6 and TRBJ2-5; D is unclear. Trimming pared 5 bases from V and 4 bases from J, leaving 8 bases between. There are 12 residues in the CDR3. CDR1 SGHVS and CDR2 FNYEAQ come from the germline V gene. The CDR3 is CASSLGIETQYF. Written as DNA, the CDR3 is TGTGCCAGCAGCCTCGGTATAGAGACCCAGTACTTC.

This chain uses TRBV27 with TRBJ2-3, with TRBD2 matching 8 bases. Trimming cost V 5 bases and J 7 bases; bases outside gene matches: 11. Germline lookup yields CDR1 MNHEY and CDR2 SMNVEV (reference sequence). The CDR3 length is 15 residues. In DNA, the CDR3 is TGTGCCAGCAGTCCACGGGGGGGGCCCCCAAATACGCAGTATTTT. It is translated as CASSPRGGPPNTQYF.

The chain uses TRBV11-2 and TRBJ2-7; either TRBD1 or TRBD2 may fit D (5 bases each). CDR3 length: 15 amino acids. Germline CDR1 reads SGHAT; CDR2 reads FQNNGV. Deletions cut 4 bases from V and 0 bases from J, with 13 bases between. CDR3 amino acids: CASSSRDHGSYEQYF. The CDR3 nucleotides are TGTGCCAGCAGCTCCCGGGACCACGGCTCCTACGAGCAGTACTTC. The variable domain in full, completed from reference TRBV11-2 and TRBJ2-7, reads EAGVAQSPRYKIIEKRQSVAFWCNPISGHATLYWYQQILGQGPKLLIQFQNNGVVDDSQLPKDRFSAERLKGVDSTLKIQPAKLEDSAVYLCASSSRDHGSYEQYFGPGTRLTVT.

The chain employs TRBV18 and TRBJ2-5, with no clear D. Germline-derived CDR1 and CDR2 are KGHSH and LQKENI. This CDR3 region has 13 residues. V was pared by 2 bases and J by 4 bases, with 8 bases between. CDR3 in amino acids: CASSPAQPETQYF. The DNA of the CDR3 is TGTGCCAGCTCACCAGCACAGCCAGAGACCCAGTACTTC.

This chain joins TRBV5-6 and TRBJ1-6; 8 bases line up with TRBD1. CDR3 length: 16 residues. V shed 0 bases, J shed 12 bases, and the junction held 11 bases outside the gene matches. CDR1 and CDR2 from the germline V gene are SGHDT and YYEEEE. The CDR3 DNA reads as TGTGCCAGCAGCTTGGCCGGCCGCACAGGGGGAGGACCCCTCCACTTT. Translating it yields CASSLAGRTGGGPLHF.

This clone showed up just a few times. CDR3 sequence reads: CASRQGSTDTQYF. The DNA of the CDR3 is TGTGCCAGCAGACAGGGGAGTACAGATACGCAGTATTTT. This chain links TRBV27 with TRBJ2-3; 7 bases fit TRBD1. The V gene end was trimmed by 6 bases and the J gene end by 3 bases; junction bases not matched to a gene: 3. Germline-derived CDR1 and CDR2 are MNHEY and SMNVEV (reference sequence). The CDR3 runs to 13 residues.

The CDR3 protein is CASSQASEETQYF. The CDR3 DNA is TGCGCCAGCAGCCAAGCATCAGAAGAGACCCAGTACTTC. The chain is built from TRBV4-1 and TRBJ2-5; no definite D call. CDR3 size: 13 residues. The germline V gene has CDR1 MGHRA and CDR2 YSYEKL. The V gene lost 1 base and the J gene lost 3 bases, with 6 bases spanning the gap.

The J gene is TRBJ1-4, the V gene TRBV4-1; D unclear. The CDR3 has 17 amino acids. V was trimmed by 0 bases and J by 0 bases, leaving 11 bases between them. The germline CDR1 and CDR2 sequences are MGHRA and YSYEKL. CDR3 loop: CASSQEMADATNEKLFF. The CDR3, as DNA: TGCGCCAGCAGCCAAGAGATGGCAGATGCAACTAATGAAAAACTGTTTTTT.

The genes are TRBV6-1 and TRBJ1-5; a possible D gene is TRBD1 (6 bases). Deletions cut 6 bases from V and 6 bases from J, with 15 bases between. This CDR3 is 14 amino acids long. In germline, CDR1 is MNHNS, CDR2 SASEGT. This CDR3 is CASRTRGGGQPQHF. In DNA form, the CDR3 reads TGTGCCAGCAGGACCAGGGGAGGGGGTCAGCCCCAGCATTTT.